Below are 17 T cell receptor beta chains sequenced from a single sample in a study of blood T cell repertoires in COVID-19 (TCRdb year 2020). The method was the immunoSEQ multiplex PCR assay. TCRdb retrieved this table from immuneACCESS and kept in-frame rearrangements only. Not all clones are present; in checked studies, unresolved V genes account for under half, and no reason is known for the remainder. The sample table shows 99,000 or so clones, and roughly nine tenths are seen once. In total, the top ten clones hold approximately 5.6% of the sample. The sequenced sample was peripheral blood. The receptor source for this set is a human donor in a cohort sampled during active COVID-19.

The chain carries TRBV5-4 and TRBJ1-2; TRBD1 agrees at 9 bases. The CDR3 extends over 15 amino acids. Germline V gene data show CDR1 as SGHNT and CDR2 as YYREEE (reference sequence). V gave up 2 bases and J gave up 7 bases; unmatched junction bases: 9. The CDR3 coding sequence is TGTGCCAGCAGCTTTAAGGGACAGGGCCTTTCTGGCTACACCTTC. It specifies CASSFKGQGLSGYTF.

The chain links TRBV28 to TRBJ2-7, with D perhaps matching TRBD1 (5 bases). The CDR3 length is 18 residues. V lost 3 bases and J 2 bases, leaving 23 bases between the germline ends. Per the germline V gene, CDR1 is MDHEN and CDR2 is SYDVKM. The CDR3 sequence: CASSFGRYGAGVPYEQYF. CDR3 nucleotide sequence: TGTGCCAGCAGTTTTGGACGGTATGGGGCAGGAGTTCCCTACGAGCAGTACTTC.

The chain recombines TRBV7-9 with TRBJ2-5; 7 bases line up with TRBD1. V lost 4 bases and J lost 7; bases outside the gene matches: 12. The CDR3 extends over 15 amino acids. CDR1 and CDR2 from the germline V gene are SEHNR and FQNEAQ (reference sequence). Here the CDR3 reads CASSSLGQPQGTQYF. The CDR3 DNA sequence: TGTGCCAGCAGCTCGTTGGGACAGCCCCAGGGGACCCAGTACTTC.

The rearrangement uses TRBV18 and TRBJ2-7; the match to TRBD2 covers 15 bases. V shed 1 base and J 0 bases; nucleotides not matched to a gene: 7. Germline CDR1 and CDR2: KGHSH and LQKENI. The CDR3 runs to 19 residues. The CDR3 here is CASSPQGTSGGSSSYEQYF. CDR3 nucleotide sequence: TGTGCCAGCTCACCACAGGGGACTAGCGGGGGGTCGAGCTCCTACGAGCAGTACTTC. Using reference TRBV18 and TRBJ2-7 for the parts outside the CDR3, the full variable domain is NAGVMQNPRHLVRRRGQEARLRCSPMKGHSHVYWYRQLPEEGLKFMVYLQKENIIDESGMPKERFSAEFPKEGPSILRIQQVVRGDSAAYFCASSPQGTSGGSSSYEQYFGPGTRLTVT.

This rearrangement joins TRBV14 to TRBJ2-3; 7 bases map to TRBD2. Trimming took 1 base from V and 10 from J; bases not matched to a gene: 2. The CDR3 runs to 12 residues. Germline V gene data show CDR1 as SGHDN and CDR2 as FVKESK. The CDR3 region is CASSQGLAAQYF. CDR3 nucleotides: TGTGCCAGCAGCCAAGGTCTAGCGGCGCAGTATTTT.

The chain employs TRBV6-6 and TRBJ1-6; D ambiguous. The V gene's germline CDR1 is MNHNY and CDR2 SVGAGI (reference sequence). Trimming removed 2 bases from V and 9 bases from J, with 5 bases in between. The CDR3 contains 12 residues. In nucleotides, the CDR3 is TGTGCCAGCAGTTACGGTAGTTCACCCCTCCACTTT. Translation gives CASSYGSSPLHF.

This sequence joins TRBV7-2 and TRBJ2-7; D is possibly TRBD2 (5 bases). CDR3 length equals 16 residues. Germline-derived CDR1 and CDR2 are SGHTA and FQGNSA. Trimming shortened V by 5 bases and J by 0 bases, and 17 bases separated the two germline ends. The CDR3 loop is CASSESLAVGSYEQYF. The CDR3 DNA reads as TGTGCCAGCAGCGAATCGCTAGCAGTCGGCTCCTACGAGCAGTACTTC.

CDR3 in amino acids: CASSSSADPSFFSTDTQYF. The DNA for the CDR3 is TGTGCCAGCAGCTCCAGCGCCGATCCCTCCTTCTTTAGCACAGATACGCAGTATTTT. The V and J genes are TRBV7-2 and TRBJ2-3, with unresolved D. The length of the CDR3 is 19 residues. Germline CDR1 and CDR2: SGHTA and FQGNSA. Trimming took 4 bases from V and 0 from J, leaving 23 bases between them.

The rearrangement uses TRBV19 and TRBJ2-7; a possible D gene is TRBD2 (6 bases). Per germline, CDR1 LNHDA and CDR2 SQIVND (reference sequence). This CDR3 spans 14 amino acids. V dropped 5 bases and J dropped 3 bases, with 14 bases sitting between them. CDR3 region: CASSSGVTGYEQYF. As DNA, the CDR3 is TGTGCCAGTAGTTCGGGAGTCACTGGCTACGAGCAGTACTTC.

The chain joins TRBV10-3 to TRBJ2-5; 9 bases are a match to TRBD1. The CDR3 is made up of 14 amino acids. V was pared by 4 bases and J by 2 bases, with 2 bases of the junction left unmatched. The V gene's germline CDR1 is ENHRY and CDR2 SYGVKD. CDR3 nucleotides: TGTGCCATCAGTGTGGGGACAGGGCAAGAGACCCAGTACTTC. Protein product: CAISVGTGQETQYF.

V is TRBV29-1 and J is TRBJ1-2, with 10 bases fitting TRBD1. Germline CDR1 and CDR2: SQVTM and ANQGSEA. This CDR3 is built from 14 residues. V gave up 6 bases and J gave up 5 bases; unmatched junction bases: 9. CDR3 amino acids: CSVPMTGGRYGYTF. The CDR3 DNA sequence: TGCAGCGTCCCAATGACAGGGGGCAGGTATGGCTACACCTTC.

The genes are TRBV5-6 and TRBJ2-5; perhaps TRBD1 as D (7 bases). Looked up from germline, CDR1 is SGHDT and CDR2 is YYEEEE. V was trimmed by 4 bases and J by 5 bases, leaving 15 bases between them. CDR3 length: 14 residues. The CDR3 nucleotides read TGTGCCAGCAGCGTGCAGGGGGGTGTGGAGACCCAGTACTTC. This codes for CASSVQGGVETQYF.

The V and J genes are TRBV29-1 and TRBJ2-3; D perhaps matches TRBD2 (6 bases). CDR3 size: 14 residues. Trimming removed 6 bases from V and 8 bases from J, with 21 bases in between. Germline-derived CDR1 and CDR2 are SQVTM and ANQGSEA. The CDR3 sequence: CSVALQDYLGTQYF. The CDR3 DNA follows: TGCAGCGTAGCGTTACAGGACTATCTGGGTACGCAGTATTTT.

The chain links TRBV2 to TRBJ1-2; D possibly corresponds to TRBD1 (5 bases). Per germline, CDR1 SNHLY and CDR2 FYNNEI. V lost 2 bases and J lost 5, with 15 bases in between. The CDR3 extends over 15 amino acids. CDR3 DNA: TGTGCCAGCAGTGAAACGGGGGTAGGCGCTTATGGCTACACCTTC. This codes for CASSETGVGAYGYTF.

The chain combines TRBV20-1 with TRBJ2-1; maybe TRBD2 (6 bases). The CDR3 covers 11 residues. V was clipped by 4 bases and J by 9 bases, with 10 bases between them. Germline values: CDR1 DFQATT, CDR2 SNEGSKA (reference sequence). The CDR3 DNA reads as TGCAGTGCTATAAGGGGAGGTGAGCAGTTCTTC. Translation gives CSAIRGGEQFF.

This chain connects TRBV6-5 to TRBJ1-2; 9 bases are a match to TRBD1. J gave up 8 bases and V 5 bases, and 12 bases lay outside the gene matches. The CDR3 totals 15 residues. Germline V gives CDR1 MNHEY, CDR2 SVGAGI. The CDR3: CASSRGTGLAMGYTF. As DNA, the CDR3 is TGTGCCAGCAGTAGGGGGACAGGGCTGGCCATGGGCTACACCTTC.

This clone was detected once. The J gene is TRBJ2-3, the V gene TRBV11-2, with 13 bases aligning to TRBD2. This CDR3 comprises 17 residues. V gave up 0 bases and J gave up 8 bases; unmatched junction bases: 8. The germline gives CDR1 SGHAT, CDR2 FQNNGV. CDR3 nucleotides: TGTGCCAGCAGCTTAGAGTCGACTAGCGGGGGGACGGGTACGCAGTATTTT. Translated, it gives CASSLESTSGGTGTQYF.